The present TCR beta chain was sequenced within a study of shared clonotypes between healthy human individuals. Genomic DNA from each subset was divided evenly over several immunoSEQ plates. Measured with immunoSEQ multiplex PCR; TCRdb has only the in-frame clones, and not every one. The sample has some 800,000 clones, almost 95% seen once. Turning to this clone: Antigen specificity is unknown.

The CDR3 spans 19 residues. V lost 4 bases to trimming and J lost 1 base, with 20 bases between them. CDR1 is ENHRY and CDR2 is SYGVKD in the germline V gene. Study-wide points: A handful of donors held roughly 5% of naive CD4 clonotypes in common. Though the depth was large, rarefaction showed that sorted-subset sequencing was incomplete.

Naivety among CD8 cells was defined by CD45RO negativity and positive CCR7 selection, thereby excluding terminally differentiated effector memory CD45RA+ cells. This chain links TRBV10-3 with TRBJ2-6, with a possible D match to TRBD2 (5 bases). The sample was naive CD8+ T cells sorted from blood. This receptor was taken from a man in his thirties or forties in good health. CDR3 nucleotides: TGTGCCATCAGTGTAGTTGCGTTCGGACGGGATTCTGGGGCCAACGTCCTGACTTTC. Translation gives CAISVVAFGRDSGANVLTF.